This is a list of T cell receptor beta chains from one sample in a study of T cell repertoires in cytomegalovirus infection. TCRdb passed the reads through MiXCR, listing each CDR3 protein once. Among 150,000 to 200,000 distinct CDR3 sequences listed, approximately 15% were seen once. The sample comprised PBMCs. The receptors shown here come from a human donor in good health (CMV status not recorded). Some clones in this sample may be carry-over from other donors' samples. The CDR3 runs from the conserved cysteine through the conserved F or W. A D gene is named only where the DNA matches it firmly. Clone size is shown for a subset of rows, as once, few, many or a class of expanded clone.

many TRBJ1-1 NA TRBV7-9 CASSPDGPKKNTEAFF TGTGCCAGCAGCCCAGATGGACCGAAAAAGAACACTGAAGCTTTCTTT
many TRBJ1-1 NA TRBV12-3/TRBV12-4 CASSFWNTEAFF TGTGCCAGCAGTTTCTGGAACACTGAAGCTTTCTTT
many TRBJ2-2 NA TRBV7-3 CASSLYQGSGELFF TGTGCCAGCAGCTTATATCAGGGGTCGGGGGAGCTGTTTTTT
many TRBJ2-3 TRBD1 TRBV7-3 CASSSRGRFTDTQYF TGTGCCAGCAGCTCCAGGGGGCGCTTCACAGATACGCAGTATTTT
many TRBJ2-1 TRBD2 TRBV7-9 CASRPLAGEPYNEQFF TGTGCCAGCAGACCTCTAGCGGGAGAACCCTACAATGAGCAGTTCTTC
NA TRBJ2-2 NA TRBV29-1 CSVVMTNTGELFF TGCAGCGTTGTTATGACGAACACCGGGGAGCTGTTTTTT
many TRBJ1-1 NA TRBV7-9 CASSLDLPGAFF TGTGCCAGCAGCTTAGACCTGCCGGGAGCTTTCTTT
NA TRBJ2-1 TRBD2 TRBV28 CASSPQVTGLKNREQFF TGTGCCAGCAGTCCCCAGGTCACGGGACTAAAAAATCGGGAGCAGTTCTTC
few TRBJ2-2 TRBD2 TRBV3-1 CASSQDRASGGVFTGELFF TGTGCCAGCAGCCAAGATCGGGCTAGCGGGGGAGTCTTTACCGGGGAGCTGTTTTTT
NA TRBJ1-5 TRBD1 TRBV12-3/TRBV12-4 CASSLVQGGYQPQHF TGTGCCAGCAGTTTGGTCCAGGGGGGTTATCAGCCCCAGCATTTT
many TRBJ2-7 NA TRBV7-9 CASTMGGYEQYF TGTGCCAGCACTATGGGTGGCTACGAGCAGTACTTC
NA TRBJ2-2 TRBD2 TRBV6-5 CASWGRATGELFF TGTGCCAGCTGGGGGAGGGCTACCGGGGAGCTGTTTTTT
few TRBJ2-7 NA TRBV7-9 CASTHYGTQSSYEQYF TGTGCCAGCACCCATTACGGGACCCAAAGCTCCTACGAGCAGTACTTC
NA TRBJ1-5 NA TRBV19 CASHPPGRNQPQHF TGTGCCAGTCACCCCCCGGGACGAAATCAGCCCCAGCATTTT
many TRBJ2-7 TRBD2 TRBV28 CASSFHIRGLAHRNYEQYF TGTGCCAGCAGTTTCCACATAAGGGGACTAGCGCACCGCAACTACGAGCAGTACTTC
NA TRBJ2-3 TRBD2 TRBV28 CASSLREGLGRDTQYF TGTGCCAGCAGTTTACGGGAGGGCCTGGGTAGAGATACGCAGTATTTT